These T cell receptor beta chains were read from a single sample in a study of breast tumors, draining lymph nodes, adjacent tissues. TCRdb re-derived calls from the multiplex PCR reads in MiXCR, one entry per CDR3 protein. The data show roughly 70,000 distinct CDR3 sequences, about 40% seen once. Sequencing was done on a sample of breast tumor tissue. These TCRs come from a female donor with breast cancer. Some clones in this sample may be carry-over from other donors' samples. The CDR3 runs from the conserved cysteine through the conserved F or W. The D gene is left open where the match is weak. The listing skips clone size in some rows; elsewhere it reads once, few, many or a size class.

CATSRAGGVNEKLFF TGTGCCACCAGCAGAGCAGGGGGAGTTAATGAAAAACTGTTTTTT TRBV15 TRBD1 TRBJ1-4 medium-sized
CASSPGTGREKLFF TGTGCCAGTAGTCCCGGGACAGGCCGGGAAAAACTGTTTTTT TRBV19 TRBD1 TRBJ1-4 -
CASSLRQGSYGYTF TGTGCCAGCAGCTTAAGACAGGGTAGCTATGGCTACACCTTC TRBV12-3/TRBV12-4 TRBD1 TRBJ1-2 many
CASSLVTSGGSSYNEQFF TGTGCCAGCAGCTTAGTGACTAGCGGGGGGAGCTCCTACAATGAGCAGTTCTTC TRBV7-2 TRBD2 TRBJ2-1 many
CASSAEAGGNTIYF TGTGCCAGCAGCGCCGAGGCGGGGGGAAACACCATATATTTT TRBV9 - TRBJ1-3 -
CASSLTDTQYGYTF TGTGCCAGCAGCTTAACAGATACGCAGTATGGCTACACCTTC TRBV7-2 - TRBJ1-2 -
CASNRQGYGYTF TGTGCCAGCAATCGACAGGGCTATGGCTACACCTTC TRBV2 TRBD1 TRBJ1-2 many
CASSLRGTGLQETQYF TGTGCCAGTAGTCTTCGAGGGACAGGTCTTCAAGAGACCCAGTACTTC TRBV19 TRBD1 TRBJ2-5 many
CASSSEAQGPGELFF TGTGCCAGCAGTTCGGAGGCTCAGGGCCCCGGGGAGCTGTTTTTT TRBV2 - TRBJ2-2 many
CSARDPRLAGSTDTQYF TGCAGTGCTAGAGATCCCCGACTAGCGGGGAGCACAGATACGCAGTATTTT TRBV20-1 TRBD2 TRBJ2-3 -